This TCR beta chain was recovered during a study of blood T cells in healthy people across ages. Findings and limits, study-wide: Diversity was higher, and naive CD4+ cells more numerous, in long-lived donors than in aged donors. CMV status of donors was not determined, possibly confounding expanded clonotype changes.

The people who gave samples were healthy Caucasians from Russia, aged roughly 6 to 100. Donors gave roughly 10 milliliters of peripheral blood apiece. PCR was performed a second time for roughly 7 to 12 cycles using a sample-barcoded 5' primer and a J-beta primer mix. MiXCR was run by TCRdb on the 5' RACE reads, yielding one entry per CDR3 protein. The top ten hold about 21% of the sample, which has almost 1 million distinct CDR3 sequences, roughly 51% seen once. There are 15 residues in the CDR3. V shed 4 bases and J 5 bases; nucleotides not matched to a gene: 5. The germline V gene has CDR1 SGHTA and CDR2 FQGNSA. The table lists this clonotype with a few counts. Its antigen is undetermined.

The chain has TRBV7-2 and TRBJ2-3; the match to TRBD2 covers 11 bases. The receptor was isolated from a woman in her fifties or sixties in good health. The sequenced sample was blood. The CDR3 bases are TGTGCCAGCAGCTCTTTAGGGACTAGCGGAGATACGCAGTATTTT. This codes for CASSSLGTSGDTQYF.